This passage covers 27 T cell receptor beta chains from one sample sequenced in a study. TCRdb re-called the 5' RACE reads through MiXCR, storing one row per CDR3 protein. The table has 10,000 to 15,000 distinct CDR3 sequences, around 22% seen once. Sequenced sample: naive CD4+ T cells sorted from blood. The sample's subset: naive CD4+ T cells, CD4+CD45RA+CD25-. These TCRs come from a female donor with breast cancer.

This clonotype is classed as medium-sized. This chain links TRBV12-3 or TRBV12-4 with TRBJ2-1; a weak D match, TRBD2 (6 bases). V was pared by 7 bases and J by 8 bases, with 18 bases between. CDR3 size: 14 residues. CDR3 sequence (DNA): TGTGCCAGCAACCGGAGGGCCCGGGGAGATGAGCAGTTCTTC. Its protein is CASNRRARGDEQFF.

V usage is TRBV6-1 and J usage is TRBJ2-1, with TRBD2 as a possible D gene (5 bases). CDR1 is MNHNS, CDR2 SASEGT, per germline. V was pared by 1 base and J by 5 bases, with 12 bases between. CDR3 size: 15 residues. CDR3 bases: TGTGCCAGCAGTGAAGGGGAGTCTTGGGACAATGAGCAGTTCTTC. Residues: CASSEGESWDNEQFF.

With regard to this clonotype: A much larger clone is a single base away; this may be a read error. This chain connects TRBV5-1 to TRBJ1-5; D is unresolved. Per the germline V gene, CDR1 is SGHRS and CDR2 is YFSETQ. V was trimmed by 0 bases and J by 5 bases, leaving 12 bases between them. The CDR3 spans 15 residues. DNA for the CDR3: TGCGCCAGCAGCTTGGGAGCGTCCCCGGATCAGCCCCAGCATTTT. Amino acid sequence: CASSLGASPDQPQHF.

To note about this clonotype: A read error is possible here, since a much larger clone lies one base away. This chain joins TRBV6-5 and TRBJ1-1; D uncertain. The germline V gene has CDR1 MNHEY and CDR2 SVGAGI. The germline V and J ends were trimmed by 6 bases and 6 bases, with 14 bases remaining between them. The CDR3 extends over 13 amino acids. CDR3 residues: CASSFQRTAEAFF. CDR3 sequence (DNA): TGTGCCAGCAGCTTCCAGCGAACAGCTGAAGCTTTCTTT.

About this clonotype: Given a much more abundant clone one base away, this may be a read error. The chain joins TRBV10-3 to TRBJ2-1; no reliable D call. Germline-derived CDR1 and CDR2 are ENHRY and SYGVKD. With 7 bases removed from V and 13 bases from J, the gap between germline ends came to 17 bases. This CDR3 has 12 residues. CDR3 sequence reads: CAINGGGEEQFF. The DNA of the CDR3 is TGTGCCATCAACGGCGGTGGGGAAGAACAGTTCTTC.

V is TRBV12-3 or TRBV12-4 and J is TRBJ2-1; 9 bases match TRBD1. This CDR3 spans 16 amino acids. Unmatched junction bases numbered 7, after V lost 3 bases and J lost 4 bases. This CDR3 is CASSFRDRVPYNEQFF. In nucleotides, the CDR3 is TGTGCCAGCAGTTTTCGGGACAGGGTCCCTTACAATGAGCAGTTCTTC.

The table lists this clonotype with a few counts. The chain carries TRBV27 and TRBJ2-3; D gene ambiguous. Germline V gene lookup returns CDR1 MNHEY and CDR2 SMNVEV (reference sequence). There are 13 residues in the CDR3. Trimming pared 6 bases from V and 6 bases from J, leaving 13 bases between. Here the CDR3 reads CASSPGWRDTQYF. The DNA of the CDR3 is TGTGCCAGCAGCCCTGGTTGGCGCGATACGCAGTATTTT.

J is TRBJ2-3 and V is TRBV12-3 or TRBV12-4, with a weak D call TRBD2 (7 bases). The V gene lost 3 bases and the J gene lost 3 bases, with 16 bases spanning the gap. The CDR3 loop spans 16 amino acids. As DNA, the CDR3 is TGTGCCAGCAGTTTGTTGGTCGGGGGGCCAACAGATACGCAGTATTTT. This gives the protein CASSLLVGGPTDTQYF.

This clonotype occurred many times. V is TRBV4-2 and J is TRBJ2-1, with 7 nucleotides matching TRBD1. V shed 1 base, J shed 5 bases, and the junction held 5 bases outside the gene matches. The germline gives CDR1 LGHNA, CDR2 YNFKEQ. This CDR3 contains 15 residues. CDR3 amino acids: CASSQGGGFDNEQFF. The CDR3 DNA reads TGTGCCAGCAGCCAAGGAGGGGGCTTTGACAATGAGCAGTTCTTC.

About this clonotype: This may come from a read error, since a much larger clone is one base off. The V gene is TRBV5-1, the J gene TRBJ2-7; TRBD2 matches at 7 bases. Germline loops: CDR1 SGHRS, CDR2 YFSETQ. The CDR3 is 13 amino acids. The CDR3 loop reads CASSSGLGYGQYF. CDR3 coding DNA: TGCGCCAGCAGCTCCGGACTAGGCTACGGGCAGTACTTC.

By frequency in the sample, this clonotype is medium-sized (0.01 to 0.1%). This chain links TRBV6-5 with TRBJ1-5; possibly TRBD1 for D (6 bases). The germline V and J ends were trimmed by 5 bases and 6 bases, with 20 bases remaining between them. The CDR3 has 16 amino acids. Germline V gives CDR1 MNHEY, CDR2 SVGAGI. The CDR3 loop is CASSARGRGRTQPQHF. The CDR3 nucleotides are TGTGCCAGCAGTGCCCGCGGCAGGGGTAGGACTCAGCCCCAGCATTTT.

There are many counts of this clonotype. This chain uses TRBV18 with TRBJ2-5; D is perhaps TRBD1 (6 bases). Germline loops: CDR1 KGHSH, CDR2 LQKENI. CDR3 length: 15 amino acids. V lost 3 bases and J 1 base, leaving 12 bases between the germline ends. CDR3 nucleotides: TGTGCCAGCTCACCGGTACAGGGCGTCCAAGAGACCCAGTACTTC. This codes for CASSPVQGVQETQYF.

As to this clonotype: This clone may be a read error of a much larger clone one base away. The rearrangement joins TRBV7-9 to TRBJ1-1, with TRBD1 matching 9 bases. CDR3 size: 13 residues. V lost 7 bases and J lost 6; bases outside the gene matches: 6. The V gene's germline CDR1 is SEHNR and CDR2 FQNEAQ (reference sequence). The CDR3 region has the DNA TGTGCCAGCACCTTCACAGGGGGCTCTGAAGCTTTCTTT. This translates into CASTFTGGSEAFF.

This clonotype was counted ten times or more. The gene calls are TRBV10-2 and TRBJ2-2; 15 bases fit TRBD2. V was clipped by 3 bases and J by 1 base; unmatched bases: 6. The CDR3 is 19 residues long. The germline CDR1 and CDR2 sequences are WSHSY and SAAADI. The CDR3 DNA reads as TGCGCCAGCAGTGAAGGCGGACTAGCGGGAGGGCTGAACACCGGGGAGCTGTTTTTT. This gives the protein CASSEGGLAGGLNTGELFF.

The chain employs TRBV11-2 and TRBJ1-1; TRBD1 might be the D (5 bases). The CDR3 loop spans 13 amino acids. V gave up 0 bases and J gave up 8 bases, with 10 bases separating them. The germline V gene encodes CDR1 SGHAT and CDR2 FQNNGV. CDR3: CASSLDRQREAFF. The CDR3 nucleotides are TGTGCCAGCAGCTTAGATCGACAGCGGGAAGCTTTCTTT. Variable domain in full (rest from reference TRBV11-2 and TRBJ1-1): EAGVAQSPRYKIIEKRQSVAFWCNPISGHATLYWYQQILGQGPKLLIQFQNNGVVDDSQLPKDRFSAERLKGVDSTLKIQPAKLEDSAVYLCASSLDRQREAFFGQGTRLTVV.

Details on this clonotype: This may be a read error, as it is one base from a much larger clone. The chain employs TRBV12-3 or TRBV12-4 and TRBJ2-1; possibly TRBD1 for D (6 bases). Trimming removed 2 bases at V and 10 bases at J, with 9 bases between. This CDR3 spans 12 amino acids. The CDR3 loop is CASSLRGKEQFF. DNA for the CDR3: TGTGCCAGCAGTTTAAGGGGGAAAGAGCAGTTCTTC.

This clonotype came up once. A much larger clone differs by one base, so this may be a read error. Here the CDR3 DNA reads TGTGCCAGCAGTGTCGGACAGATCTATGGCTACACCTTC. Its translation is CASSVGQIYGYTF. The chain links TRBV6-5 to TRBJ1-2; tentatively, D is TRBD1 (6 bases). From germline, CDR1 is MNHEY and CDR2 SVGAGI. The CDR3 contains 13 residues. V was cut by 5 bases and J by 4 bases, with 11 bases left in between.

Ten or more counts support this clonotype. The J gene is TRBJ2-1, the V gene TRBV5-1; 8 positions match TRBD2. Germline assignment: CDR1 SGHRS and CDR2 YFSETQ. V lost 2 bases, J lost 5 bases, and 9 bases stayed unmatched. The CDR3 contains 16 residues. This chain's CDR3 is CASSLTSGLRDNEQFF. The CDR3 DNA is TGCGCCAGCAGCTTAACTAGCGGACTGAGGGACAATGAGCAGTTCTTC.

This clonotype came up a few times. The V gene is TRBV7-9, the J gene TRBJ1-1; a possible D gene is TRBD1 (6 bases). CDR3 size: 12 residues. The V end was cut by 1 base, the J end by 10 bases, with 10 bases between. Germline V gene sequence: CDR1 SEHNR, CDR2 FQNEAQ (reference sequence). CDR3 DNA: TGTGCCAGCAGCTTAGGGGACACTCGAGCTTTCTTT. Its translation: CASSLGDTRAFF.

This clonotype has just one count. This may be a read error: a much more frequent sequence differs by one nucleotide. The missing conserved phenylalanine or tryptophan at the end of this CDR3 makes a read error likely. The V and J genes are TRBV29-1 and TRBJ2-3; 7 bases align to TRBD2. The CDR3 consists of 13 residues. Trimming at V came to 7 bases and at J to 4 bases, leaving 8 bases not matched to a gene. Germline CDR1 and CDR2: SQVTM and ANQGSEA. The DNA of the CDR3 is TGCAGCGCGCGACTAGCCGGGGCAGATACGCAGTATATT. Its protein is CSARLAGADTQYI.

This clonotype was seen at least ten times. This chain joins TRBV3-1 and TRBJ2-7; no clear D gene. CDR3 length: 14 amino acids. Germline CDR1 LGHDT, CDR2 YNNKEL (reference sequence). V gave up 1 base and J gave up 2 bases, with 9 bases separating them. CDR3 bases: TGTGCCAGCAGCCAAGTTAACAGTCCCTACGAGCAGTACTTC. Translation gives CASSQVNSPYEQYF.

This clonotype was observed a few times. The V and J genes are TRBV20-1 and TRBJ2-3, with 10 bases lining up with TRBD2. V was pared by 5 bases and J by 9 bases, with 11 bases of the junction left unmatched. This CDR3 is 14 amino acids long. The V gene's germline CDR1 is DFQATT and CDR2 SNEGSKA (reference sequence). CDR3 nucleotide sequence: TGCAGTGCTCAGACTAGCGGGCTGAAGTGGACGCAGTATTTT. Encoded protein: CSAQTSGLKWTQYF.

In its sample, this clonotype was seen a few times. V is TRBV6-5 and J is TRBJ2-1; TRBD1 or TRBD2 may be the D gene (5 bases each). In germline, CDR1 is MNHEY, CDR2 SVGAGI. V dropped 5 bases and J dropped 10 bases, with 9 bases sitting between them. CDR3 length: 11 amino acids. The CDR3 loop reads CASSRGDEQFF. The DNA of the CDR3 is TGTGCCAGCAGTAGAGGGGACGAGCAGTTCTTC.

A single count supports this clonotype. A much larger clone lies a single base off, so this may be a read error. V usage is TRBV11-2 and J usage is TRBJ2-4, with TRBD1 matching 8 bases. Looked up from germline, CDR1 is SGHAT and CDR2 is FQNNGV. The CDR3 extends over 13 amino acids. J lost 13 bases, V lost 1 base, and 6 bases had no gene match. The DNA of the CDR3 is TGTGCCAGCAGCTTAGTTCGGGACAGGCCACAGTACTTC. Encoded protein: CASSLVRDRPQYF.

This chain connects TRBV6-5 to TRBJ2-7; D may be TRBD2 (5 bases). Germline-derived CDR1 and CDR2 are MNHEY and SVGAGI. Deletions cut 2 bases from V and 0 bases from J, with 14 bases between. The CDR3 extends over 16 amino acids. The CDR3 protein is CASSYGVIGDSYEQYF. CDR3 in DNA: TGTGCCAGCAGTTACGGAGTGATCGGGGACTCCTACGAGCAGTACTTC.

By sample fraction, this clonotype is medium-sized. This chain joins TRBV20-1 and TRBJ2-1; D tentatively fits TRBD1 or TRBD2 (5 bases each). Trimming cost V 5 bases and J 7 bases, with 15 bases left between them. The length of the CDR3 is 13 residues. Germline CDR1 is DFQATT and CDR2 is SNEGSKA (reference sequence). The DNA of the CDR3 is TGCAGTGCTCCGGGACCGCCTCAGAATGAGCAGTTCTTC. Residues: CSAPGPPQNEQFF.

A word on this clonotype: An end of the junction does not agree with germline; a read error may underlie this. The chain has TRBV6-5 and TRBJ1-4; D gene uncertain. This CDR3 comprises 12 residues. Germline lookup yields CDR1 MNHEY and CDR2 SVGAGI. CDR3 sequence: CASRRGGERLFF. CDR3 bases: TGTGCCAGCAGACGCGGCGGGGAAAGACTGTTTTTT.